Below, 13 T cell receptor beta chains from the same sample are listed, as sequenced in a study of Ad26.COV2.S vaccination and SARS-CoV-2 variants. Assay used: immunoSEQ multiplex PCR; TCRdb lists only in-frame clones, some missing. This sample has 180,000 or so clones, with around 88% found just once. This sample comprised peripheral blood, obtained after recovery from COVID-19. The receptor source for this set is a human donor who had recovered from COVID-19.

This rearrangement joins TRBV28 to TRBJ2-7, with 7 nucleotides matching TRBD1. The CDR3 is made up of 16 amino acids. Germline CDR1 MDHEN, CDR2 SYDVKM. V was clipped by 3 bases and J by 2 bases; unmatched bases: 10. The CDR3 DNA reads as TGTGCCAGCAGTTTGGGGCAAAAGGGGGCGACCTACGAGCAGTACTTC. This translates into CASSLGQKGATYEQYF.

This chain links TRBV7-9 with TRBJ1-6; D perhaps matches TRBD1 (6 bases). The CDR3 totals 15 residues. Looked up from germline, CDR1 is SEHNR and CDR2 is FQNEAQ (reference sequence). V lost 5 bases to trimming and J lost 7 bases, with 15 bases between them. For the CDR3, the DNA is TGTGCCAGCAGCCAAACCAGGGGTGGAAATTCACCCCTCCACTTT. It translates to CASSQTRGGNSPLHF.

V and J are TRBV2 and TRBJ2-1; 9 bases are a match to TRBD1. The CDR3 contains 15 residues. Germline trimming cut 6 bases from V and 4 bases from J; bases unmatched to any gene: 7. Germline lookup yields CDR1 SNHLY and CDR2 FYNNEI. The CDR3 sequence: CASRTDRGSYNEQFF. The CDR3 nucleotides are TGTGCCAGCAGGACGGACAGGGGCAGTTACAATGAGCAGTTCTTC.

The rearrangement joins TRBV11-2 to TRBJ2-7; D unresolved. The CDR3 runs 15 residues. The V end was cut by 2 bases, the J end by 5 bases, with 16 bases between. Germline CDR1 is SGHAT and CDR2 is FQNNGV. The CDR3 here is CASSLMTDQLHEQYF. Here the CDR3 DNA reads TGTGCCAGCAGCTTAATGACTGATCAGCTTCACGAGCAGTACTTC.

The J gene is TRBJ1-2, the V gene TRBV25-1, with D unresolved. Germline V gene sequence: CDR1 MGHDK, CDR2 SYGVNS. The CDR3 loop spans 12 amino acids. Trimming stripped 3 bases from V and 4 bases from J, with 6 bases between. The CDR3 reads CASSETSYGYTF. The CDR3, as DNA: TGTGCCAGCAGTGAGACCTCCTATGGCTACACCTTC.

The chain has TRBV10-3 and TRBJ2-1; D is perhaps TRBD2 (5 bases). CDR1 is ENHRY, CDR2 SYGVKD, per germline. The germline V and J ends were trimmed by 4 bases and 4 bases, with 8 bases remaining between them. This CDR3 has 13 residues. The chain's CDR3 is CAISGLSYNEQFF. The CDR3 coding sequence is TGTGCCATCAGTGGACTATCTTACAATGAGCAGTTCTTC.

This sequence joins TRBV6-5 and TRBJ2-5; 7 bases are shared with TRBD2. CDR1 is MNHEY, CDR2 SVGAGI, per germline. The junction had 6 bases not matched to a gene; V was cut back by 6 bases and J by 5 bases. There are 13 residues in the CDR3. In DNA, the CDR3 is TGTGCCAGCAGGCTAGCGGACTCGGAGACCCAGTACTTC. Protein: CASRLADSETQYF.

The V and J genes are TRBV9 and TRBJ2-1; D is uncertain. The CDR3 runs to 16 residues. Trimming cost V 0 bases and J 0 bases, with 10 bases left between them. Germline V lookup: CDR1 SGDLS, CDR2 YYNGEE. Written as DNA, the CDR3 is TGTGCCAGCAGCGTAGATCGGGTCCGCTCCTACAATGAGCAGTTCTTC. This translates into CASSVDRVRSYNEQFF.

The chain has TRBV18 and TRBJ2-3, with 14 positions matching TRBD2. V was pared by 4 bases and J by 4 bases, with 4 bases of the junction left unmatched. The CDR3 sequence is 16 residues long. Germline CDR1 and CDR2: KGHSH and LQKENI. The CDR3 loop is CASSLGTSGSADTQYF. The CDR3 DNA reads as TGTGCCAGCTCACTCGGGACTAGCGGGAGCGCAGATACGCAGTATTTT.

The gene calls are TRBV12-3 or TRBV12-4 and TRBJ1-6, with D perhaps TRBD1 (5 bases). CDR3 length equals 12 residues. Trimming removed 4 bases from V and 7 bases from J, with 5 bases in between. CDR3 DNA sequence: TGTGCCAGCAGTTCAGGGAATTCACCCCTCCACTTT. Amino acids: CASSSGNSPLHF.

The chain's CDR3 is CASSLEREAGTYEQYF. The CDR3 DNA sequence: TGTGCCAGCAGCTTAGAACGGGAAGCGGGCACCTACGAGCAGTACTTC. J is TRBJ2-7 and V is TRBV11-3; a possible D gene is TRBD2 (6 bases). The ends were cut back, 0 bases at V and 2 bases at J, with 14 bases in the middle. Germline V gene sequence: CDR1 SGHNT, CDR2 YENEEA. The CDR3 loop spans 16 amino acids.

V usage is TRBV30 and J usage is TRBJ2-3; 7 bases fit TRBD2. CDR1 is GTSNPN, CDR2 SVGIG, per germline (reference sequence). The CDR3 length is 15 residues. The trim removed 0 bases at V and 4 bases at J, leaving 7 bases unmatched. The CDR3 spells CAWSVLGLGADTQYF. The CDR3 bases are TGTGCCTGGAGTGTACTAGGACTAGGGGCAGATACGCAGTATTTT.

This clone was seen only a few times. This chain connects TRBV27 to TRBJ2-7; 12 bases match TRBD2. CDR1 is MNHEY and CDR2 is SMNVEV in the germline V gene (reference sequence). The V segment lost 1 base and the J segment 4 bases; nucleotides outside the gene matches: 8. The CDR3 has 17 residues. This chain's CDR3 is CASSLLASGRAGYEQYF. The CDR3 nucleotides read TGTGCCAGCAGTTTATTGGCTAGCGGGAGGGCCGGGTACGAGCAGTACTTC.